Listed below are T cell receptor beta chains from one sample, sequenced in a study of T cell repertoires in cytomegalovirus infection. TCRdb re-called the reads through MiXCR, storing one row per CDR3 protein. This sample has 300,000 to 400,000 distinct CDR3 sequences, with about 28% found just once. These receptors' antigens are unknown. The material sequenced was cultured PBMCs, taken from culture after CMV antigen stimulation. These receptors all come from a human donor in good health (CMV status not recorded). Some clones in this sample may be carry-over from other donors' samples. CDR3s include the opening cysteine and the closing phenylalanine or tryptophan. Each record gives: J gene, clone size, D gene, V gene, CDR3 protein, CDR3 DNA. D genes are given only for firm matches. Rows may omit the clone size; those that give it use once, few, many or a size class.

>TRBJ1-1|few|.|TRBV6-5
CASREGRDTEAFF
TGTGCCAGCAGGGAGGGCAGGGACACTGAAGCTTTCTTT
>TRBJ1-1|many|TRBD1|TRBV28
CASSPRPQGQVNTEAFF
TGTGCCAGCAGCCCAAGACCACAGGGGCAGGTAAACACTGAAGCTTTCTTT
>TRBJ1-2|.|.|TRBV12-3/TRBV12-4
CASRTQTVNYGYTF
TGTGCCAGCAGGACCCAGACCGTTAACTATGGCTACACCTTC
>TRBJ1-5|many|TRBD1|TRBV7-2
CASSFTGTEVNQPQHF
TGTGCCAGCAGCTTTACCGGGACAGAAGTCAATCAGCCCCAGCATTTT
>TRBJ1-1|.|TRBD1|TRBV2
CANNRGPLNTEAFF
TGTGCCAACAACAGGGGCCCTTTGAACACTGAAGCTTTCTTT
>TRBJ2-1|.|.|TRBV4-3
CASSQDTRYSTYNEQFF
TGCGCCAGCAGCCAAGATACCCGGTATAGCACCTACAATGAGCAGTTCTTC
>TRBJ2-2|.|.|TRBV25-1
CASSESGTTGELFF
TGTGCCAGCAGTGAAAGTGGGACGACCGGGGAGCTGTTTTTT
>TRBJ1-2|few|.|TRBV28
CASSPLLGESRNGYTF
TGTGCCAGCAGTCCTCTTTTAGGAGAATCGAGGAATGGCTACACCTTC
>TRBJ1-1|.|TRBD1|TRBV6-8
CASSYSSGGRLNTEAFF
TGTGCCAGCAGTTACTCGTCAGGGGGCCGTCTGAACACTGAAGCTTTCTTT
>TRBJ2-3|.|.|TRBV20-1
CSARFYRDLRTQYF
TGCAGTGCTAGATTTTATAGGGACCTACGGACGCAGTATTTT
>TRBJ1-1|few|.|TRBV7-2
CASSLLSGGVGGTEAFF
TGTGCCAGCAGCTTATTGTCGGGGGGGGTAGGTGGCACTGAAGCTTTCTTT
>TRBJ2-7|.|.|TRBV3-1
CASSSRGLGAYEQYF
TGTGCCAGCAGCTCGAGGGGTTTGGGTGCCTACGAGCAGTACTTC
>TRBJ1-2|few|.|TRBV7-3
CASSLTRGGLNYGYTF
TGTGCCAGCAGCTTAACGAGAGGGGGACTTAACTATGGCTACACCTTC
>TRBJ2-7|few|TRBD1|TRBV6-5
CASSYAGTGSYEQYF
TGTGCCAGCAGTTACGCCGGGACAGGTAGCTACGAGCAGTACTTC
>TRBJ1-2|.|.|TRBV3-1
CASSQVNREDGYTF
TGTGCCAGCAGCCAAGTCAACAGGGAAGATGGCTACACCTTC
>TRBJ2-7|.|.|TRBV20-1
CSAYPARESSYEQYF
TGCAGTGCTTACCCCGCACGAGAGAGCTCCTACGAGCAGTACTTC
>TRBJ2-1|many|.|TRBV6-2/TRBV6-3
CASSSERIIGPYNEQFF
TGTGCCAGCAGTTCGGAGAGGATCATAGGGCCATACAATGAGCAGTTCTTC
>TRBJ1-2|.|.|TRBV11-2
CASSLEPDYGYTF
TGTGCCAGCAGCCTGGAGCCTGACTATGGCTACACCTTC
>TRBJ2-6|many|.|TRBV7-2
CASSLLLGSGLSPGANVLTF
TGTGCCAGCAGCCTACTTTTGGGCTCAGGTTTGTCCCCTGGGGCCAACGTCCTGACTTTC
>TRBJ2-6|.|.|TRBV20-1
CSASKTPIGANVLTF
TGCAGTGCTAGCAAGACTCCGATTGGGGCCAACGTCCTGACTTTC
>TRBJ1-6|once|.|TRBV14
CASSHGTYNSPLHF
TGTGCCAGCAGCCATGGCACTTATAATTCACCCCTCCACTTT
>TRBJ1-1|few|.|TRBV6-1
CASSRPSGTEAFF
TGTGCCAGCAGTCGTCCTTCGGGCACTGAAGCTTTCTTT
>TRBJ1-1|.|.|TRBV25-1
CASSQTVNPGGTEAFF
TGTGCCAGCAGCCAGACAGTAAACCCGGGGGGCACTGAAGCTTTCTTT
>TRBJ1-2|few|.|TRBV19
CASSSRTGLESLSYGYTF
TGTGCCAGTAGTTCACGTACAGGCCTGGAATCCTTGAGCTATGGCTACACCTTC
>TRBJ2-5|many|.|TRBV7-2
CASRKQETQYF
TGTGCCAGCAGAAAACAAGAGACCCAGTACTTC
>TRBJ2-5|.|.|TRBV20-1
CSASSSNQETQYF
TGCAGTGCTAGCTCGTCTAATCAAGAGACCCAGTACTTC
>TRBJ1-6|.|.|TRBV3-1
CASSIKGGTLHF
TGTGCCAGCAGCATTAAGGGGGGGACCCTCCACTTT
>TRBJ2-1|.|.|TRBV7-7
CASSTGRSEVNEQFF
TGTGCTAGCAGCACGGGCCGCAGCGAGGTCAATGAGCAGTTCTTC
>TRBJ1-5|.|.|TRBV28
CASSSLAEEADQPQHF
TGTGCCAGCAGTTCCCTGGCTGAGGAGGCCGATCAGCCCCAGCATTTT
>TRBJ1-1|.|.|TRBV7-9
CASSSGATRTEAFF
TGTGCCAGCAGCTCAGGGGCAACGCGAACTGAAGCTTTCTTT
>TRBJ2-3|.|TRBD1|TRBV12-3/TRBV12-4
CASSRQGPDTQYF
TGTGCCAGCAGCAGACAGGGCCCAGATACGCAGTATTTT
>TRBJ2-3|.|.|TRBV4-2
CASSQDLSSESPDTQYF
TGTGCCAGCAGCCAAGATCTGTCCAGCGAGTCTCCAGATACGCAGTATTTT
>TRBJ2-2|once|TRBD1|TRBV20-1
CSARDDRGRAGELFF
TGCAGTGCTAGGGACGACAGGGGGCGCGCCGGGGAGCTGTTTTTT
>TRBJ1-3|few|.|TRBV11-2
CASSLEGQFGNTIYF
TGTGCCAGCAGCTTAGAAGGACAGTTTGGAAACACCATATATTTT
>TRBJ1-3|.|.|TRBV9
CASSVDSGGTGNTIYF
TGTGCCAGCAGCGTAGACTCTGGAGGGACTGGAAACACCATATATTTT
>TRBJ2-5|few|.|TRBV23-1
CASSQSRDTRRQETQYF
TGCGCCAGCAGTCAATCGAGGGACACCCGAAGACAAGAGACCCAGTACTTC
>TRBJ1-5|.|.|TRBV20-1
CSAQWSGMDQPQHF
TGCAGTGCTCAGTGGTCGGGGATGGATCAGCCCCAGCATTTT
>TRBJ2-5|many|TRBD1|TRBV6-5
CASSYSGQGYPETQYF
TGTGCCAGCAGTTACTCGGGACAGGGGTATCCGGAGACCCAGTACTTC
>TRBJ2-5|many|TRBD2|TRBV5-1
CASSSGTSGQETQYF
TGCGCCAGCAGCTCCGGGACTAGCGGCCAAGAGACCCAGTACTTC
>TRBJ1-1|.|TRBD1|TRBV7-6
CASSLKGTANTEAFF
TGTGCCAGCAGCTTGAAGGGGACAGCGAACACTGAAGCTTTCTTT
>TRBJ2-6|.|.|TRBV12-3/TRBV12-4
CASSDLSGANVLTF
TGTGCCAGCAGTGATCTCTCTGGGGCCAACGTCCTGACTTTC
>TRBJ2-7|.|TRBD1|TRBV7-3
CASSSLSGTGSYEQYF
TGTGCCAGCAGCTCTTTATCCGGGACAGGCTCTTACGAGCAGTACTTC
>TRBJ1-5|once|TRBD1|TRBV6-5
CASSTTGVYQPQHF
TGTGCCAGCAGCACGACAGGGGTATATCAGCCCCAGCATTTT
>TRBJ1-4|few|.|TRBV6-5
CASSYSGVGTSNEKLFF
TGTGCCAGCAGTTACTCAGGGGTGGGGACGTCTAATGAAAAACTGTTTTTT
>TRBJ2-1|once|.|TRBV11-3
CASSVWDSNEQFF
TGTGCCAGCAGTGTGTGGGATTCCAATGAGCAGTTCTTC
>TRBJ1-2|few|.|TRBV27
CASSLRGNYGYTF
TGTGCCAGCAGTTTAAGGGGCAACTATGGCTACACCTTC
>TRBJ2-7|.|.|TRBV2
CASAGPFYEQYF
TGTGCCAGCGCCGGACCCTTCTACGAGCAGTACTTC
>TRBJ2-2|.|.|TRBV11-2
CASSLAGGGEAFF
TGTGCCAGCAGCTTGGCAGGAGGAGGGGAGGCGTTTTTT
>TRBJ2-2|.|TRBD2|TRBV28
CASRTSADTGELFF
TGTGCCAGCAGGACTAGCGCTGACACCGGGGAGCTGTTTTTT
>TRBJ1-4|.|.|TRBV7-6
CASSFPATNEKLFF
TGTGCCAGCAGCTTCCCGGCAACTAATGAAAAACTGTTTTTT
>TRBJ1-2|few|TRBD1|TRBV7-9
CASSPYPGTGDGYTF
TGTGCCAGCAGCCCGTACCCCGGGACAGGGGACGGCTACACCTTC
>TRBJ2-2|.|TRBD2|TRBV25-1
CASSPGLAATGELFF
TGTGCCAGCAGTCCGGGACTAGCGGCCACCGGGGAGCTGTTTTTT
>TRBJ2-1|.|TRBD1|TRBV6-8
CASRKGQVDNEQFF
TGTGCCAGCAGAAAGGGACAGGTTGACAATGAGCAGTTCTTC
>TRBJ1-1|.|.|TRBV7-3
CASSLGAGHTEAFF
TGTGCCAGCAGCTTGGGTGCCGGGCACACTGAAGCTTTCTTT
>TRBJ2-5|.|.|TRBV7-4
CASSLVPGSQETQYF
TGTGCCAGCAGCTTGGTCCCGGGGTCCCAAGAGACCCAGTACTTC
>TRBJ2-7|few|TRBD1|TRBV7-6
CASSLGQGAAYEQYF
TGTGCCAGCAGCTTGGGACAGGGGGCTGCCTACGAGCAGTACTTC
>TRBJ1-4|.|TRBD1|TRBV7-6
CASSGGQVSNEKLFF
TGTGCCAGCAGCGGAGGACAGGTATCAAATGAAAAACTGTTTTTT